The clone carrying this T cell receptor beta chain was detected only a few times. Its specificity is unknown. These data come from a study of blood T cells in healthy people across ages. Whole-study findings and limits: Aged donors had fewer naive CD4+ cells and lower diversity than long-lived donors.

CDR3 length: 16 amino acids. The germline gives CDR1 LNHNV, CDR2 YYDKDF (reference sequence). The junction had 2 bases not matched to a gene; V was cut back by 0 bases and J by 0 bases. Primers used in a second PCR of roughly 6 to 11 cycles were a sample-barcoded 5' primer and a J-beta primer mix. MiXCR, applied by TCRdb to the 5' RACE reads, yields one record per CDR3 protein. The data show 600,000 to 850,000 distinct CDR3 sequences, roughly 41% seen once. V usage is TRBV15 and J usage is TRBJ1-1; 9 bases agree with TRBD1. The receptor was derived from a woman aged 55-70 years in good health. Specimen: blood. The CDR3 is CATSREGTGMNTEAFF. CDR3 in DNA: TGTGCCACCAGCAGAGAGGGGACAGGGATGAACACTGAAGCTTTCTTT. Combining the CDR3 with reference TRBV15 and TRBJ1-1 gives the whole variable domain DAMVIQNPRYQVTQFGKPVTLSCSQTLNHNVMYWYQQKSSQAPKLLFHYYDKDFNNEADTPDNFQSRRPNTSFCFLDIRSPGLGDTAMYLCATSREGTGMNTEAFFGQGTRLTVV.